One and the same sample provided the 14 T cell receptor beta chains below, sequenced in a study of OX40 agonist ivuxolimab in advanced cancers. Libraries were prepared by immunoSEQ multiplex PCR; TCRdb keeps only in-frame clonotypes and omits some of them. In the table there are some 80,000 clones, about 93% of which are singletons. This specimen consisted of CD4+ or CD8+ T cells sorted from blood, obtained in a trial of the OX40 agonist ivuxolimab. These receptors came from an adult with an advanced solid tumor such as melanoma, head and neck, liver or kidney cancer.

V and J are TRBV28 and TRBJ2-7, with unresolved D. Trimming left V 3 bases short and J 0 bases short, with 9 bases between. The CDR3 is 14 amino acids. Germline assignment: CDR1 MDHEN and CDR2 SYDVKM. The chain's CDR3 is CASSFLSNSYEQYF. The CDR3 bases are TGTGCCAGCAGTTTCTTGAGCAACTCCTACGAGCAGTACTTC.

The chain employs TRBV5-6 and TRBJ2-7, with D possibly being TRBD2 (5 bases). CDR1 is SGHDT, CDR2 YYEEEE, per germline. The CDR3 has 15 amino acids. Between the trimmed V and J ends, which lost 4 bases and 4 bases, there was a span of 18 bases. The DNA for the CDR3 is TGTGCCAGCAGCATTGGGCCGGGGATTTTTTACGAGCAGTACTTC. This sequence encodes CASSIGPGIFYEQYF.

This clone appeared a single time. The CDR3 coding sequence is TGTGCCAGCAGCCATAGAGGCTGGGAGACCCAGTACTTC. Amino acid sequence: CASSHRGWETQYF. V is TRBV5-8 and J is TRBJ2-5; D is unresolved. The ends were cut back, 4 bases at V and 5 bases at J, with 12 bases in the middle. This CDR3 region has 13 residues. CDR1 and CDR2 from the germline V gene are SGHTS and YDEGEE.

The genes are TRBV27 and TRBJ2-3, with D possibly being TRBD2 (6 bases). Trimming took 5 bases from V and 2 from J, leaving 14 bases between them. Looked up from germline, CDR1 is MNHEY and CDR2 is SMNVEV (reference sequence). This CDR3 has 15 amino acids. CDR3: CASSPGTVATDTQYF. The DNA for the CDR3 is TGTGCCAGCAGTCCCGGGACTGTCGCCACAGATACGCAGTATTTT.

This rearrangement joins TRBV11-3 to TRBJ2-1; TRBD2 matches at 8 bases. After removal of 5 bases from V and 10 bases from J, the junction contained 13 bases not matched to a gene. CDR3 length: 15 residues. CDR1 SGHNT and CDR2 YENEEA come from the germline V gene. For the CDR3, the DNA is TGTGCCAGCAGCCCCGGGGTAGCGGGGAGTACGGAGCAGTTCTTC. This sequence encodes CASSPGVAGSTEQFF.

The rearrangement links TRBV27 to TRBJ1-5; 8 nucleotides match TRBD1. Germline V gene lookup returns CDR1 MNHEY and CDR2 SMNVEV (reference sequence). The length of the CDR3 is 14 residues. Trimming cost V 2 bases and J 4 bases; bases outside gene matches: 1. CDR3 nucleotide sequence: TGTGCCAGCAGTTTAGGACAGGGAAATCAGCCCCAGCATTTT. It specifies CASSLGQGNQPQHF.

This chain uses TRBV5-1 with TRBJ1-1, with 7 bases fitting TRBD1. Germline CDR1 and CDR2: SGHRS and YFSETQ. V was pared by 4 bases and J by 5 bases, with 20 bases of the junction left unmatched. The CDR3 is made up of 18 amino acids. CDR3 in amino acids: CASSTSDRVFGLGTEAFF. The CDR3 nucleotides read TGCGCCAGCAGCACCAGCGACAGGGTATTTGGGTTAGGTACTGAAGCTTTCTTT.

V and J are TRBV7-8 and TRBJ1-2; 9 bases are a match to TRBD1. The CDR3 consists of 15 residues. Per germline, CDR1 SGHVS and CDR2 FQNEAQ. V lost 4 bases and J lost 0; bases outside the gene matches: 3. CDR3 in DNA: TGTGCCAGCAGCTCCCGGACAGGGGCTAACTATGGCTACACCTTC. Translated: CASSSRTGANYGYTF. Together with reference TRBV7-8 and TRBJ1-2, the CDR3 gives the full variable domain: GAGVSQSPRYKVAKRGQDVALRCDPISGHVSLFWYQQALGQGPEFLTYFQNEAQLDKSGLPSDRFFAERPEGSVSTLKIQRTQQEDSAVYLCASSSRTGANYGYTFGSGTRLTVV.

As regards this clone: At the DNA level, this CDR3 is encoded by other sequences in the same sample as well. The chain carries TRBV19 and TRBJ2-1; 7 positions match TRBD1. The CDR3 is made up of 13 amino acids. CDR1 and CDR2 (germline): LNHDA, SQIVND (reference sequence). Trimming took 1 base from V and 7 from J; bases not matched to a gene: 1. Written as DNA, the CDR3 is TGTGCCAGTAGTATAGGACAGGGTAATGAGCAGTTCTTC. It is translated as CASSIGQGNEQFF.

The rearrangement uses TRBV9 and TRBJ1-2, with D unclear. CDR1 SGDLS and CDR2 YYNGEE come from the germline V gene. V was pared by 0 bases and J by 5 bases, with 5 bases between. The length of the CDR3 is 12 residues. The CDR3 sequence is CASSVDGYGYTF. In DNA form, the CDR3 reads TGTGCCAGCAGCGTAGACGGGTATGGCTACACCTTC.

The CDR3 sequence: CASSLINEEGYTF. The CDR3, as DNA: TGTGCCAGCAGCTTGATTAACGAGGAAGGCTACACCTTC. The J gene is TRBJ1-2, the V gene TRBV5-6; D call uncertain. Trimming cost V 1 base and J 8 bases, with 12 bases left between them. Per germline, CDR1 SGHDT and CDR2 YYEEEE. The CDR3 runs 13 residues.

The chain is built from TRBV27 and TRBJ1-4; tentative D call: TRBD1 (6 bases). Trimming removed 4 bases at V and 8 bases at J, with 17 bases between. CDR3 size: 15 residues. Germline V gene data show CDR1 as MNHEY and CDR2 as SMNVEV (reference sequence). The CDR3 DNA is TGTGCCAGCAGTTCCTCCGGGACAAGAGTCGAAAAACTGTTTTTT. Amino acids: CASSSSGTRVEKLFF.

This chain joins TRBV4-3 and TRBJ1-4, with a weak D call TRBD1 (5 bases). V was trimmed by 3 bases and J by 5 bases, leaving 13 bases between them. Germline assignment: CDR1 LGHNA and CDR2 YSLEER. CDR3 length equals 15 residues. CDR3 loop: CASSHDAGGNEKLFF. CDR3 bases: TGCGCCAGCAGCCACGATGCTGGGGGGAATGAAAAACTGTTTTTT.

The chain has TRBV6-5 and TRBJ1-1; unclear D gene. Germline values: CDR1 MNHEY, CDR2 SVGAGI. This CDR3 has 11 residues. The V and J ends lost 5 bases and 11 bases respectively, with 12 bases between them. The CDR3 spells CASSGPVPAFF. CDR3 nucleotide sequence: TGTGCCAGCAGTGGCCCCGTCCCGGCTTTCTTT.